The rows below give T cell receptor beta chains drawn from one sample of a study of blood T cell repertoires in COVID-19. Assay: immunoSEQ multiplex PCR; the TCRdb copy retains only in-frame clones and omits some. The sample carries some 100,000 clones, about 88% recorded once. Sequenced input: peripheral blood. The receptors come from an elderly woman with active COVID-19. CDR3s include the opening cysteine and the closing phenylalanine or tryptophan. Fields, in order: D gene, V gene, J gene, clone size, CDR3 protein, CDR3 DNA. A D gene is named only where the DNA matches it firmly. Size values are once, few and many counts, or a class for expanded clones, and some rows have none.

TRBD2,TRBV4-3,TRBJ2-7,NA,CASSRGGRRDLREQYF,TGCGCCAGCAGTCGCGGGGGGCGGAGGGATCTACGTGAGCAGTACTTC
NA,TRBV9,TRBJ2-7,NA,CASSPREGSGIYEQYF,TGTGCCAGCAGCCCACGAGAAGGTAGCGGTATCTACGAGCAGTACTTC
TRBD1,TRBV5-1,TRBJ1-6,NA,CASSPGQGVSPLHF,TGCGCCAGCAGCCCAGGACAGGGAGTCTCACCCCTCCACTTT
TRBD2,TRBV6-5,TRBJ2-1,NA,CASRPGLAYNEQFF,TGTGCCAGCAGGCCGGGACTAGCGTACAATGAGCAGTTCTTC
TRBD1,TRBV6-2/TRBV6-3,TRBJ1-1,NA,CASSSRQGVNTEAFF,TGTGCCAGCAGTTCCCGACAGGGGGTGAACACTGAAGCTTTCTTT
NA,TRBV11-2,TRBJ2-7,NA,CASSLRAYSWGEQYF,TGTGCCAGCAGCCTCAGGGCCTACTCATGGGGCGAGCAGTACTTC
TRBD2,TRBV7-9,TRBJ2-1,NA,CASTRIDSGKEQFF,TGTGCCAGCACCCGAATCGATAGCGGGAAAGAGCAGTTCTTC
NA,TRBV6-1,TRBJ2-7,NA,CASSESGTLSYEQYF,TGTGCCAGCAGTGAGTCCGGGACTCTTTCCTACGAGCAGTACTTC
NA,TRBV11-3,TRBJ2-2,NA,CASSARGGELFF,TGTGCCAGCAGCGCACGGGGCGGGGAGCTGTTTTTT
NA,TRBV30,TRBJ1-5,once,CAWSGLADRQPQHF,TGTGCCTGGAGTGGGCTTGCTGATCGTCAGCCCCAGCATTTT
TRBD2,TRBV20-1,TRBJ2-5,NA,CSASVDGRASGETQYF,TGCAGTGCTAGTGTTGACGGGAGGGCCTCCGGGGAGACCCAGTACTTC
TRBD1,TRBV5-5,TRBJ2-5,once,CASSLLYRGHGETQYF,TGTGCCAGCAGCTTGCTATACAGGGGGCATGGGGAGACCCAGTACTTC
NA,TRBV21-1,TRBJ1-1,NA,CASSKPFFWEEDTEAFF,TGTGCCAGCAGCAAACCTTTTTTTTGGGAGGAGGACACTGAAGCTTTCTTT
NA,TRBV11-2,TRBJ2-4,NA,CASSLRALGENIQYF,TGTGCCAGCAGCTTAAGAGCCCTCGGGGAAAACATTCAGTACTTC
NA,TRBV10-3,TRBJ2-7,NA,CAMAGAPYEQYF,TGTGCCATGGCCGGAGCCCCCTACGAGCAGTACTTC
TRBD1,TRBV9,TRBJ2-4,NA,CASSVDRGYGIQYF,TGTGCCAGCAGCGTAGACAGGGGGTATGGGATTCAGTACTTC
TRBD1,TRBV19,TRBJ2-7,NA,CASSSGQAGEQYF,TGTGCCAGTAGCTCGGGACAGGCTGGCGAGCAGTACTTC
NA,TRBV28,TRBJ1-3,NA,CASSLTGTYTIYF,TGTGCCAGCAGTCTCACAGGGACCTACACCATATATTTT
NA,TRBV24-1,TRBJ2-2,once,CATSDNRGLLTGELFF,TGTGCCACCAGTGATAATAGAGGTTTACTGACCGGGGAGCTGTTTTTT
NA,TRBV20-1,TRBJ2-3,once,CSGPEVDTQYF,TGCAGTGGCCCGGAGGTAGATACGCAGTATTTT
TRBD1,TRBV18,TRBJ2-3,NA,CASSPGDSGDTQYF,TGTGCCAGCTCACCAGGGGACAGCGGAGATACGCAGTATTTT
TRBD1,TRBV19,TRBJ2-1,NA,CASTPRRTGGDEQFF,TGTGCCAGTACCCCCCGAAGGACAGGAGGCGATGAGCAGTTCTTC
TRBD2,TRBV6-6,TRBJ2-7,few,CASTKTSGRFAYEQYF,TGTGCCAGCACTAAGACTAGCGGGAGATTCGCTTACGAGCAGTACTTC
TRBD1,TRBV7-2,TRBJ2-1,NA,CASSAAGTGVYNEQFF,TGTGCCAGCAGCGCCGCCGGGACAGGAGTTTACAATGAGCAGTTCTTC
TRBD2,TRBV28,TRBJ2-1,NA,CASSTRLAGVYNEQFF,TGTGCCAGCAGTACAAGACTAGCGGGAGTGTACAATGAGCAGTTCTTC
TRBD1,TRBV7-8,TRBJ2-7,NA,CASSSQVRDRAYEQYF,TGTGCCAGCAGCTCCCAGGTCCGGGACAGGGCCTACGAGCAGTACTTC
TRBD1,TRBV29-1,TRBJ1-1,NA,CSVEVDRRNTEAFF,TGCAGCGTGGAGGTGGACAGGCGAAACACTGAAGCTTTCTTT
TRBD2,TRBV2,TRBJ2-7,NA,CATRTSQYYEQYF,TGTGCCACCCGGACTAGCCAGTACTACGAGCAGTACTTC
TRBD1,TRBV6-1,TRBJ1-4,NA,CASSEARQGAGKLFF,TGTGCCAGCAGTGAAGCGAGGCAGGGGGCGGGAAAACTGTTTTTT
TRBD1,TRBV2,TRBJ1-1,NA,CASSGTGGNTEAFF,TGTGCCAGCAGTGGGACAGGCGGGAACACTGAAGCTTTCTTT
TRBD2,TRBV7-9,TRBJ2-2,once,CASGTSGANTGELFF,TGTGCCAGCGGTACTAGCGGGGCGAACACCGGGGAGCTGTTTTTT
TRBD2,TRBV10-3,TRBJ2-1,NA,CAISEQPGGTNEQFF,TGTGCCATCAGTGAGCAGCCGGGAGGGACTAATGAGCAGTTCTTC
TRBD1,TRBV5-1,TRBJ2-7,NA,CASSPGQGAGEQYF,TGCGCCAGCAGCCCCGGACAGGGAGCAGGAGAGCAGTACTTC
TRBD2,TRBV9,TRBJ2-5,NA,CASSPRAAGTGETQYF,TGTGCCAGCAGCCCCCGGGCAGCGGGAACCGGGGAGACCCAGTACTTC
NA,TRBV30,TRBJ2-3,NA,CAWSPGTPDTQYF,TGTGCCTGGAGTCCCGGGACTCCAGATACGCAGTATTTT
NA,TRBV18,TRBJ1-5,NA,CASSSYTGDQPQHF,TGTGCCAGCTCATCCTATACGGGGGATCAGCCCCAGCATTTT
TRBD1,TRBV7-9,TRBJ2-6,NA,CATPPPGQNSGANVLTF,TGTGCCACCCCGCCCCCGGGACAGAATTCTGGGGCCAACGTCCTGACTTTC
TRBD1,TRBV4-3,TRBJ2-2,NA,CASSQTGSTGELFF,TGCGCCAGCAGCCAGACAGGGAGCACCGGGGAGCTGTTTTTT
NA,TRBV28,TRBJ2-7,NA,CASSPLPSGPSSYEQYF,TGTGCCAGCAGTCCGCTGCCGAGCGGGCCTAGCTCCTACGAGCAGTACTTC
NA,TRBV6-5,TRBJ2-5,NA,CASSGGAETQYF,TGTGCCAGCAGCGGTGGGGCCGAGACCCAGTACTTC
NA,TRBV30,TRBJ1-1,NA,CAWGIPQGYTEAFF,TGTGCCTGGGGGATCCCTCAGGGTTACACTGAAGCTTTCTTT
NA,TRBV27,TRBJ1-5,few,CASKKRVNQPQHF,TGTGCCAGCAAGAAACGGGTTAACCAGCCCCAGCATTTT
NA,TRBV28,TRBJ1-5,NA,CASSFGNQPQHF,TGTGCCAGCAGTTTCGGCAATCAGCCCCAGCATTTT